This TCR beta chain appears in the sequencing data of a study of blood T cell repertoires in COVID-19 (dated by TCRdb to about 2020). Background for the entire study: Samples covering the acute and convalescent phases of COVID-19 were provided by collaborators in the United States, Italy and Spain. The repertoires were released in a freely available public database intended as a resource for research on the immune response to SARS-CoV-2. Samples came from the ongoing ImmuneRACE study (first 160 participants) plus 1,254 subjects from 6 global collaborators. Where HLA class I and class II types were available, the types were taken from metadata supplied by the sample provider, not from assay-based typing. The prospective study material was composed of cDNA or gDNA derived from T cells, B-cell-depleted T cells, or PBMCs. The sample metadata nearly always contained a de-identified subject ID, COVID-19 status, age in years and sex. Deeply sampled blood TCRbeta repertoires from subjects exposed to, actively infected with, or recovered from COVID-19 were included in the dataset. General study outcomes and caveats: How much clinical and demographic metadata was included differed by source and by participant, and the metadata was provided uncurated.

On this clone itself: Its target antigen remains unknown. The input lacks base qualities; no much larger clone sits a single base away.

Taken from cysteine to phenylalanine, the CDR3 has 13 residues. The CDR3 DNA has 39 bases and is translated from base 1. The germline V gene (reference sequence) specifies SGHNT as CDR1 and YYREEE as CDR2. V lost 4 bases and J lost 6 bases, and the count of bases not matched to a germline gene is 7. The collaborating institutions used their own protocols to collect whole blood in K2EDTA tubes. For TCRbeta analysis, collaborator samples were shipped as frozen whole blood, as isolated PBMCs, or as DNA extracted from either sample type. The immunoSEQ Assay, a bias-controlled multiplex PCR, was used to amplify TCRbeta CDR3 regions from genomic DNA. For the original study's pipeline: The number of nucleated cells in each sample was estimated from the amplification of reference gene primers within the assay. To quantify the absolute abundance of each unique TCRbeta CDR3 rearrangement, sequence reads were collapsed and filtered. For each sample, productive Simpson clonality was calculated by taking the square root of Simpson's diversity index across productive rearrangements. TCRdb provides this immuneACCESS table in a form limited to in-frame rearrangements. Some clones are lacking; in checked studies, under half of them reflect an unresolved V gene, and why the rest are absent is not known. Clone size and V and J calls were adopted from that table, with D and trimming inferred from the DNA. In all, the sample holds approximately 120,000 clones, and 70% to 90% of those were seen once. About 1.2% of the sample rests with the top ten.

The clonotype originates from a woman at least 80 years old with acute or convalescent COVID-19. The sample was peripheral blood. The sequence joins TRBV5-4 to TRBJ2-7; 7 of the junction bases match TRBD1. The nucleotide sequence reads as follows: TGTGCCAGCAGCCGTCAGGGGGTGGGCGAGCAGTACTTC. This codes for CASSRQGVGEQYF.